What follows are 19 T cell receptor beta chains derived from one specimen sequenced in a study of cytomegalovirus exposure and HLA in healthy donors listed by TCRdb under 2017. Libraries were constructed by the immunoSEQ multiplex PCR assay. Here the immuneACCESS table is served through TCRdb, limited to in-frame sequences with V and J called. Missing clones are a known gap in these copies; in checked studies unresolved V genes cover under half, and the rest lacks a known reason. The sample data list around 200,000 clones, and about 81% of these were observed just once. Around 1.2% of the sample rests with the top ten. Sequencing input: PBMCs. The receptors originated from a woman in her twenties or thirties in good health and CMV-seronegative.

The chain links TRBV7-6 to TRBJ2-3, with 11 bases lining up with TRBD2. V was pared by 3 bases and J by 6 bases, with 11 bases of the junction left unmatched. Germline CDR1 is SGHVS and CDR2 is FNYEAQ. This CDR3 region has 17 residues. The CDR3 DNA follows: TGTGCCAGCAGCTTGGGAACCGGGACTAGCGGAGGTGATACGCAGTATTTT. Its translation: CASSLGTGTSGGDTQYF.

V is TRBV28 and J is TRBJ2-7; 14 positions match TRBD2. In germline, CDR1 is MDHEN, CDR2 SYDVKM. The CDR3 totals 15 residues. Trimming at V came to 6 bases and at J to 6 bases, leaving 7 bases not matched to a gene. This CDR3 is CASRGTSGGLSEQYF. In nucleotides, the CDR3 is TGTGCCAGCAGGGGGACTAGCGGGGGCTTGAGCGAGCAGTACTTC.

The rearrangement uses TRBV9 and TRBJ2-7, with D possibly TRBD2 on 6 matching bases. Germline values: CDR1 SGDLS, CDR2 YYNGEE. The CDR3 spans 15 residues. Trimming took 0 bases from V and 2 from J, leaving 12 bases between them. DNA of the CDR3: TGTGCCAGCAGCGTAGGGGCGGGACTGGCCTACGAGCAGTACTTC. Translated: CASSVGAGLAYEQYF.

The chain carries TRBV18 and TRBJ2-2; D is undetermined. CDR1 KGHSH and CDR2 LQKENI come from the germline V gene. V was shortened by 2 bases and J by 0 bases, with 7 bases between the two germline ends. This CDR3 comprises 15 residues. The CDR3 loop reads CASSPFVTNTGELFF. CDR3 nucleotides: TGTGCCAGCTCACCATTTGTTACGAACACCGGGGAGCTGTTTTTT.

CDR3 in DNA: TGTGCCATCAGTGGCGGGGGCACAGATACGCAGTATTTT. Translated, it gives CAISGGGTDTQYF. The chain is built from TRBV10-3 and TRBJ2-3, with D maybe TRBD2 (6 bases). Germline CDR1 is ENHRY and CDR2 is SYGVKD. The germline V and J ends were trimmed by 4 bases and 1 base, with 6 bases remaining between them. The CDR3 spans 13 residues.

The chain couples TRBV4-2 to TRBJ2-3; 13 bases match TRBD2. After removal of 3 bases from V and 2 bases from J, the junction contained 5 bases not matched to a gene. The germline CDR1 and CDR2 sequences are LGHNA and YNFKEQ. The CDR3 covers 17 residues. CDR3 region: CASSHSGLAGDTDTQYF. DNA for the CDR3: TGTGCCAGCAGCCATAGCGGACTAGCGGGAGACACAGATACGCAGTATTTT.

The chain recombines TRBV6-1 with TRBJ2-1; D is undetermined. The CDR3 is 13 residues long. Trimming pared 4 bases from V and 7 bases from J, leaving 11 bases between. CDR1 and CDR2 (germline): MNHNS, SASEGT. Here the CDR3 DNA reads TGTGCCAGCAGTGGAAGAGCCCTTAATGAGCAGTTCTTC. Amino acids: CASSGRALNEQFF.

The chain carries TRBV5-4 and TRBJ2-3, with a weak D call TRBD1 (6 bases). The CDR3 covers 16 residues. V was cut by 3 bases and J by 0 bases, with 14 bases left in between. Germline CDR1 SGHNT, CDR2 YYREEE (reference sequence). DNA of the CDR3: TGTGCCAGCAGCTCGACAGGATGGACTAGCACAGATACGCAGTATTTT. It specifies CASSSTGWTSTDTQYF.

The chain has TRBV7-9 and TRBJ2-1, with 7 bases identical to TRBD1. The CDR3 is made up of 14 amino acids. Germline CDR1 SEHNR, CDR2 FQNEAQ (reference sequence). The ends lost 7 bases at V and 5 bases at J; junction bases unmatched: 8. CDR3 region: CASTKQGKDNEQFF. The CDR3 DNA reads as TGTGCCAGCACCAAACAGGGGAAAGACAATGAGCAGTTCTTC.

This rearrangement joins TRBV19 to TRBJ2-1, with D perhaps TRBD2 (5 bases). V lost 4 bases to trimming and J lost 5 bases, with 12 bases between them. Looked up from germline, CDR1 is LNHDA and CDR2 is SQIVND (reference sequence). CDR3 length: 14 amino acids. The CDR3, as DNA: TGTGCCAGTAGTACCAGCGGAGCAAACAATGAGCAGTTCTTC. This codes for CASSTSGANNEQFF. Using reference TRBV19 and TRBJ2-1 for the parts outside the CDR3, the full variable domain is DGGITQSPKYLFRKEGQNVTLSCEQNLNHDAMYWYRQDPGQGLRLIYYSQIVNDFQKGDIAEGYSVSREKKESFPLTVTSAQKNPTAFYLCASSTSGANNEQFFGPGTRLTVL.

The CDR3 bases are TGTGCCACCTCGGCCGTTAGGAGCGAAAAACTGTTTTTT. Translating gives CATSAVRSEKLFF. The chain uses TRBV28 and TRBJ1-4; D gene ambiguous. The CDR3 covers 13 residues. Trimming shortened V by 10 bases and J by 8 bases, and 17 bases separated the two germline ends. Germline V gene sequence: CDR1 MDHEN, CDR2 SYDVKM.

Only one count was recorded for this clone. The CDR3 here is CASSYAGPTEQYF. Written as DNA, the CDR3 is TGTGCCAGCAGTTACGCTGGGCCGACCGAGCAGTACTTC. J is TRBJ2-7 and V is TRBV6-5; the D is unclear. This CDR3 comprises 13 residues. Trimming took off 2 bases at V and 6 bases at J, with 11 bases between the two ends. CDR1 MNHEY and CDR2 SVGAGI come from the germline V gene.

A word on this clone: Other DNA sequences within the sample encode an identical CDR3. The V call is TRBV4-1, the J call TRBJ2-2, with D possibly being TRBD2 (6 bases). The CDR3 contains 15 residues. V was trimmed by 4 bases and J by 0 bases, leaving 9 bases between them. Germline CDR1 reads MGHRA; CDR2 reads YSYEKL. The CDR3 loop reads CASSRGTANTGELFF. The DNA for the CDR3 is TGCGCCAGCAGCCGCGGGACGGCGAACACCGGGGAGCTGTTTTTT.

The V and J genes are TRBV13 and TRBJ1-1; the D is unclear. V gave up 5 bases and J gave up 6 bases, with 10 bases separating them. The CDR3 has 12 amino acids. CDR1 is PRHDT and CDR2 is FYEKMQ in the germline V gene (reference sequence). The CDR3 protein is CASSLVRAEAFF. CDR3 DNA: TGTGCCAGCAGCCTCGTGAGAGCTGAAGCTTTCTTT. The full variable domain, completed using reference TRBV13 and TRBJ1-1, is AAGVIQSPRHLIKEKRETATLKCYPIPRHDTVYWYQQGPGQDPQFLISFYEKMQSDKGSIPDRFSAQQFSDYHSELNMSSLELGDSALYFCASSLVRAEAFFGQGTRLTVV.

CDR3: CASSVAPAGGRNEQFF. The CDR3 region has the DNA TGTGCCAGCAGCGTAGCCCCAGCGGGGGGGCGCAATGAGCAGTTCTTC. The chain joins TRBV9 to TRBJ2-1; 10 positions agree with TRBD2. Trimming took 0 bases from V and 6 from J; bases not matched to a gene: 6. The CDR3 is 16 amino acids. Germline V lookup: CDR1 SGDLS, CDR2 YYNGEE.

The chain carries TRBV14 and TRBJ2-1, with a tentative D call TRBD2 (5 bases). Germline CDR1 is SGHDN and CDR2 is FVKESK. Trimming stripped 4 bases from V and 3 bases from J, with 7 bases between. The CDR3 sequence is 13 residues long. This chain's CDR3 is CASSPDYYNEQFF. In DNA form, the CDR3 reads TGTGCCAGCAGCCCCGACTACTACAATGAGCAGTTCTTC.

The table lists this clone with a count of one. V gene TRBV5-1 combines with J gene TRBJ2-3, with 13 bases aligning to TRBD2. In germline, CDR1 is SGHRS, CDR2 YFSETQ. The V gene end was trimmed by 7 bases and the J gene end by 5 bases; junction bases not matched to a gene: 10. There are 16 residues in the CDR3. CDR3 in amino acids: CASGFARTSGRDTQYF. DNA for the CDR3: TGCGCCAGCGGTTTCGCGAGGACTAGCGGGAGAGATACGCAGTATTTT.

The J gene is TRBJ1-5, the V gene TRBV28; D is undetermined. Germline V gives CDR1 MDHEN, CDR2 SYDVKM. The CDR3 loop spans 16 amino acids. The V end was cut by 2 bases, the J end by 4 bases, with 15 bases between. In DNA form, the CDR3 reads TGTGCCAGCAGTTTAAGAGAGGGCCTGAGGAATCAGCCCCAGCATTTT. It yields the protein CASSLREGLRNQPQHF.

This clone was detected only once. The rearrangement links TRBV9 to TRBJ2-3, with 8 bases that match TRBD2. The V segment lost 4 bases and the J segment 4 bases; nucleotides outside the gene matches: 11. The CDR3 spans 16 residues. From germline, CDR1 is SGDLS and CDR2 YYNGEE. The CDR3 nucleotides are TGTGCCAGCAGCCAAAGAGCGGGAGCAGGCTCAGATACGCAGTATTTT. Its protein product is CASSQRAGAGSDTQYF. Using reference TRBV9 and TRBJ2-3 for the parts outside the CDR3, the full variable domain is DSGVTQTPKHLITATGQRVTLRCSPRSGDLSVYWYQQSLDQGLQFLIQYYNGEERAKGNILERFSAQQFPDLHSELNLSSLELGDSALYFCASSQRAGAGSDTQYFGPGTRLTVL.